This TCR beta chain was identified in a study of cytomegalovirus exposure and HLA in healthy donors. Assay used: immunoSEQ multiplex PCR; TCRdb lists only in-frame clones, some missing. The profile shows some 170,000 clones, around four fifths of them singletons. The CDR3 runs to 16 residues. The germline CDR1 and CDR2 sequences are LNHNV and YYDKDF (reference sequence). V lost 2 bases and J lost 5; bases outside the gene matches: 11. Material: PBMCs. This sequence originates from a man aged 25 to 40 in good health and CMV-seropositive. The rearrangement uses TRBV15 and TRBJ2-5; 7 nucleotides line up with TRBD1. CDR3 amino acids: CATSRPTGTALETQYF. The CDR3 DNA reads TGTGCCACCAGCAGACCGACCGGGACAGCCCTCGAGACCCAGTACTTC.